A selection of T cell receptor beta chains follows, all from one sample in a study of blood T cells in healthy people across ages. A single record per CDR3 protein comes from TCRdb applying MiXCR to the 5' RACE reads. The profile covers about 1,500,000 distinct CDR3 sequences, with approximately 42% appearing a single time and 7.9% taken by the ten largest. The sample was blood. The receptor source for this set is a woman between 18 and 29 years old in good health. Each CDR3 is given with its conserved first and last residue.

V: TRBV12-3/TRBV12-4
length: 16
J: TRBJ1-5
CDR3: CASSFTWRTDNQPQHF

V: TRBV4-1
length: 14
J: TRBJ2-1
CDR3: CASSQESLAGEQFF

V: TRBV28
length: 13
J: TRBJ2-7
CDR3: CASKLTGPYEQYF

V: TRBV12-3/TRBV12-4
length: 13
J: TRBJ1-1
CDR3: CASSFGDRGQAFF

V: TRBV6-2/TRBV6-3
length: 16
J: TRBJ2-2
CDR3: CASSYRDRGVNGELFF

V: TRBV9
length: 14
J: TRBJ1-2
CDR3: CASSVSGGIYGYTF

V: TRBV27
length: 13
J: TRBJ2-3
CDR3: CASSFDNTDTQYF

V: TRBV11-2
length: 15
J: TRBJ2-1
CDR3: CASSSRGRGQDEQFF

V: TRBV7-3
length: 15
J: TRBJ2-7
CDR3: CASSKDRDRSYEQYF

V: TRBV21-1
length: 15
J: TRBJ2-2
CDR3: CASSKEGPNTGELFF

V: TRBV20-1
length: 15
J: TRBJ2-7
CDR3: CSASWVGTSYNEQYF

V: TRBV27
length: 16
J: TRBJ2-2
CDR3: CASSLWLAGNTGELFF

V: TRBV4-1
length: 14
J: TRBJ1-5
CDR3: CASSQGQLNQPQHF

V: TRBV27
length: 13
J: TRBJ2-1
CDR3: CATFGEAYNEQFF

V: TRBV6-5
length: 15
J: TRBJ2-1
CDR3: CASSRWTSGDNEQFF

V: TRBV4-1
length: 16
J: TRBJ1-1
CDR3: CASSQWPGGWLTEAFF

V: TRBV28
length: 16
J: TRBJ2-1
CDR3: CASSPTGRSSYNEQFF

V: TRBV28
length: 15
J: TRBJ1-2
CDR3: CASSLGTGYGYGYTF

V: TRBV9
length: 18
J: NA
CDR3: CASSVEGQGLSSYNEQYF

V: TRBV29-1
length: 14
J: TRBJ1-1
CDR3: CSVEAASRQGKAFF

V: TRBV11-2
length: 15
J: TRBJ2-7
CDR3: CASSPRRQEPYEQYF

V: TRBV5-5
length: 16
J: TRBJ1-5
CDR3: CASSQARGPVIQPQHF

V: TRBV7-8
length: 16
J: TRBJ2-7
CDR3: CVSGPRASGRLYEQYF

V: TRBV20-1
length: 15
J: TRBJ2-1
CDR3: CSARGSRTVYNEQFF

V: TRBV6-5
length: 15
J: TRBJ2-1
CDR3: CASSYDQVSYNEQFF

V: TRBV14
length: 16
J: TRBJ1-4
CDR3: CASSQDQDVLGEKLFF

V: TRBV5-1
length: 14
J: TRBJ2-3
CDR3: CASSIPAGTDTQYF

V: TRBV5-1
length: 15
J: TRBJ1-1
CDR3: CASSLAGQKSTEAFF

V: TRBV20-1
length: 12
J: TRBJ2-1
CDR3: CSAASTVGEQFF

V: TRBV10-3
length: 13
J: TRBJ2-1
CDR3: CAITSSGGNEQFF

V: TRBV28
length: 13
J: TRBJ2-1
CDR3: CASSLLLGYEQFF

V: TRBV25-1
length: 14
J: TRBJ2-1
CDR3: CASSEALNCNEQFF

V: TRBV10-3
length: 14
J: TRBJ2-1
CDR3: CAISPPDSYNEQFF

V: TRBV29-1
length: 13
J: TRBJ2-3
CDR3: CSVGLAATDTQYF

V: TRBV20-1
length: 12
J: TRBJ2-1
CDR3: CSARTSRNEQFF

V: TRBV6-6
length: 13
J: TRBJ1-1
CDR3: CASSARPNTEAFF

V: TRBV5-1
length: 17
J: TRBJ1-1
CDR3: CASSTGDRGLLNTEAFF

V: TRBV27
length: 14
J: TRBJ1-2
CDR3: CASRDRISNYGYTF

V: TRBV6-5
length: 14
J: TRBJ2-5
CDR3: CASSDGTNQETQYF

V: TRBV20-1
length: 15
J: TRBJ2-7
CDR3: CSARPPARSSYEQYF

V: TRBV7-2
length: 12
J: TRBJ2-1
CDR3: CASSFTSDEQFF

V: TRBV20-1
length: 15
J: NA
CDR3: CSAFSLGVQENIQYF

V: TRBV7-2
length: 17
J: TRBJ2-1
CDR3: CASSSLTGLAAYNEQFF

V: TRBV7-2
length: 14
J: TRBJ2-7
CDR3: CASSFDGGTYEQYF

V: TRBV6-5
length: 13
J: TRBJ1-2
CDR3: CASSPKVYYGYTF

V: TRBV27
length: 13
J: TRBJ1-1
CDR3: CASSGIRGSEAFF

V: TRBV29-1
length: 14
J: TRBJ2-7
CDR3: CSVEWRGSNYEQCF

V: TRBV27
length: 12
J: TRBJ2-7
CDR3: CASSFLAGEQYF

V: TRBV20-1
length: 15
J: TRBJ2-1
CDR3: CSARMAGSSNNEQFF

V: TRBV29-1
length: 16
J: TRBJ2-1
CDR3: CSVRTSGSRGYNEQFF

V: TRBV11-2
length: 15
J: TRBJ2-3
CDR3: CASSFRGRTPDTQYF

V: TRBV7-2
length: 12
J: TRBJ2-1
CDR3: CASSLLGTSQFF

V: TRBV18
length: 17
J: TRBJ2-5
CDR3: CASSPKGQAGLVETQYF

V: TRBV12-3/TRBV12-4
length: 13
J: TRBJ1-1
CDR3: CASRRNLNTEAFF

V: TRBV2
length: 11
J: TRBJ2-7
CDR3: CASTSFYEQYF